This TCR beta chain stems from a study of blood T cell repertoires in COVID-19. Across the whole study: The study drew acute and convalescent COVID-19 samples from the United States, Italy and Spain. PBMCs, B-cell-depleted T cells, or T cells were the source of the cDNA or gDNA that made up the material.

Method: immunoSEQ multiplex PCR; TCRdb's copy keeps in-frame clones and lacks some. The table lists about 220,000 clones, around 82% of them singletons. Germline V gene sequence: CDR1 WNHNN, CDR2 SYGVQD (reference sequence). Trimming removed 10 bases from V and 0 bases from J, with 18 bases in between. This CDR3 spans 15 amino acids. The receptor's source is a woman between 25 and 40 years old who had recovered from COVID-19. The V and J genes are TRBV10-1 and TRBJ1-1; D is ambiguous. Source material: peripheral blood. CDR3 bases: TGCGCCACTCCCGGGAGGATTTATATGAACACTGAAGCTTTCTTT. It codes for CATPGRIYMNTEAFF.